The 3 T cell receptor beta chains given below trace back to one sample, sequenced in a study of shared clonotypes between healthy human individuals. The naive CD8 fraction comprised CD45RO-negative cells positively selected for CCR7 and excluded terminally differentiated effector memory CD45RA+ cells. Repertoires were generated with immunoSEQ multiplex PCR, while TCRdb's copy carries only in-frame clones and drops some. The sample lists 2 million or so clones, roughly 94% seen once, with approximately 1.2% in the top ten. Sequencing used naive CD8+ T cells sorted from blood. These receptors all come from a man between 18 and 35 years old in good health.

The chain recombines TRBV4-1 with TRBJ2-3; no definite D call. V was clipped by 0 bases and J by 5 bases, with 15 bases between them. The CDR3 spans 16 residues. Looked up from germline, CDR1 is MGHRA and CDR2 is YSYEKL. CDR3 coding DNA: TGCGCCAGCAGCCAAGAGAGATCTCCGCGGTTAGATACGCAGTATTTT. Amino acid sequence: CASSQERSPRLDTQYF.

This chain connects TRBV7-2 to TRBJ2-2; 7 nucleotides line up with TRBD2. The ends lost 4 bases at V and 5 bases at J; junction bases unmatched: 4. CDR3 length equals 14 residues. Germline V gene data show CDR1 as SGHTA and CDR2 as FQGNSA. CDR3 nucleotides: TGTGCCAGCAGCTCCGGACTAGGGACCGGGGAGCTGTTTTTT. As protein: CASSSGLGTGELFF.

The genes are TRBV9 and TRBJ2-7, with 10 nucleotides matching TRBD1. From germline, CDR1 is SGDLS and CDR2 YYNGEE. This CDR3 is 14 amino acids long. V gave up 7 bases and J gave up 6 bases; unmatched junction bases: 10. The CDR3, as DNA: TGTGCCAGCGGTCAGGGACAGGGGTTCGTCGAGCAGTACTTC. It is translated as CASGQGQGFVEQYF.